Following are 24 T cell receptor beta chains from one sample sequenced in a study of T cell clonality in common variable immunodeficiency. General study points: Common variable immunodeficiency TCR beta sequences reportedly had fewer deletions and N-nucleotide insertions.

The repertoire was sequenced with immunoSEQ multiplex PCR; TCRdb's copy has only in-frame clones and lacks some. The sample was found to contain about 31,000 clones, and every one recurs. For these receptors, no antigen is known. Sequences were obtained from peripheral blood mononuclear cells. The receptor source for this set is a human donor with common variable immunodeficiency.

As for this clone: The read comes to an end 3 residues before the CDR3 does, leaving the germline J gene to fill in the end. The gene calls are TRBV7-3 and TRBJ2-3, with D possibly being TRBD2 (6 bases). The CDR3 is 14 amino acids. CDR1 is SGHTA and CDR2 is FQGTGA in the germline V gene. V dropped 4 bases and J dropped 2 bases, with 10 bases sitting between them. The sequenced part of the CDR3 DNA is TGTGCCAGCAGCTCAGGACTATTCACAGATACG. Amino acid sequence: CASSSGLFTDT. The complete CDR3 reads CASSSGLFTDTQYF.

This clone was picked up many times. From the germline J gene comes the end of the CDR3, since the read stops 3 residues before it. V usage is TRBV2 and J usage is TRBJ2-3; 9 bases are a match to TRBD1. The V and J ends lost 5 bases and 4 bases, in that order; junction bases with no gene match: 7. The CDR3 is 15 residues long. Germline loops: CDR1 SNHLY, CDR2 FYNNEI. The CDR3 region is CASSTGTGFADTQYF. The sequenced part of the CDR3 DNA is TGTGCCAGCAGTACCGGGACAGGGTTCGCAGATACG.

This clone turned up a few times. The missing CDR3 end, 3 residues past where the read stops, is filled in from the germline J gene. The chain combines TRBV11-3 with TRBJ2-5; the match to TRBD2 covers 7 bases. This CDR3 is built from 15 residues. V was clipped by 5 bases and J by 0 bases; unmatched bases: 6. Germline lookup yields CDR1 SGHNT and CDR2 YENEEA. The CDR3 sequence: CASSRFGGYQETQYF. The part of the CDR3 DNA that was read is TGTGCCAGCAGCCGATTCGGGGGGTACCAAGAGACC.

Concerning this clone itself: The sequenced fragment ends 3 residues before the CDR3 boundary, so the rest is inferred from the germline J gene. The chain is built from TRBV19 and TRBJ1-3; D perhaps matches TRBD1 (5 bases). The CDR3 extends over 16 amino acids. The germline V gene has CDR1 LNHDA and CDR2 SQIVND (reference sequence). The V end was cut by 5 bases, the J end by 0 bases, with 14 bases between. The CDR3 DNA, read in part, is TGTGCCAGTAGTTTCCTACTCGACAGCTCTGGAAACACC. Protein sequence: CASSFLLDSSGNT. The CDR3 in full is CASSFLLDSSGNTIYF.

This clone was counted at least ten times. CDR3 sequence reads: CASSVLAAAYNEQFF. Incomplete CDR3 DNA: TGTGCCAGCAGTGTACTAGCGGCGGCTTACAATGAG. The V and J genes are TRBV6-1 and TRBJ2-1, with 8 bases fitting TRBD2. The observed sequence ends 3 residues before the CDR3 terminus, with the missing tail filled in from the germline J gene. Trimming removed 4 bases from V and 4 bases from J; junction bases left unmatched: 6. From germline, CDR1 is MNHNS and CDR2 SASEGT. CDR3 length: 15 amino acids.

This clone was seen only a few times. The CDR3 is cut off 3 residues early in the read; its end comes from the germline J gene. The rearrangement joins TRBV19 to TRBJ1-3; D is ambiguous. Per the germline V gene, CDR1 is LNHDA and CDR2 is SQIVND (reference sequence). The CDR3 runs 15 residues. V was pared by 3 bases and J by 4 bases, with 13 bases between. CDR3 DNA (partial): TGTGCCAGTAGTATCCAGCCCGGGTACGGAAACACC. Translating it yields CASSIQPGYGNT. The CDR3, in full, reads CASSIQPGYGNTIYF.

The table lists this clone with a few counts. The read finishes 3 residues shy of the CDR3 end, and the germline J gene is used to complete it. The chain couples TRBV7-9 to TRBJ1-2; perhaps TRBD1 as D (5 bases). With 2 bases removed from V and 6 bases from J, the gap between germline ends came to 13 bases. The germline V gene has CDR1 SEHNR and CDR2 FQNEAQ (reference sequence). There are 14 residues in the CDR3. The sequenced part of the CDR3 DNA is TGTGCCAGCAGCTTACCTAGAGGGGAGGATGGC. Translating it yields CASSLPRGEDG. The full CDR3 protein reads CASSLPRGEDGYTF.

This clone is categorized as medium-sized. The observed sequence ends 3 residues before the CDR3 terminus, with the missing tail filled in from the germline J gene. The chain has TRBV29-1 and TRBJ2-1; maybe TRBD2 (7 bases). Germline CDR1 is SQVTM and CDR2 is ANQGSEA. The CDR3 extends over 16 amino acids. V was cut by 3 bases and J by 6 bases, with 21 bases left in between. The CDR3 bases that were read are TGCAGCGTTGAGGGGGGGCCGTATACAAGGGTCAATGAG. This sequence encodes CSVEGGPYTRVNE. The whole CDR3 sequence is CSVEGGPYTRVNEQFF.

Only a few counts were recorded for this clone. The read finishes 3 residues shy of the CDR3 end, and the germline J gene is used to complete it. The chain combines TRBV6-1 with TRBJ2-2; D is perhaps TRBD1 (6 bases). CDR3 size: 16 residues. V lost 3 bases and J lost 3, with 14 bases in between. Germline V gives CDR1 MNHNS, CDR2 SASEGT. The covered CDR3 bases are TGTGCCAGCAGTGAGAACTCCGGGACACACACCGGGGAG. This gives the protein CASSENSGTHTGE. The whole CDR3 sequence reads CASSENSGTHTGELFF.

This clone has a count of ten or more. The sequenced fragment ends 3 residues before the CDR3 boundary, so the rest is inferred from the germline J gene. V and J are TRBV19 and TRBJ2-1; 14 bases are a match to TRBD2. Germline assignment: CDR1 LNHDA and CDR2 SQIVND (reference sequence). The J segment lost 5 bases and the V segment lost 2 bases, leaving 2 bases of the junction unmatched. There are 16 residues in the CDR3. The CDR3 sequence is CASSIRTSGRHNEQFF. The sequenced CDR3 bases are TGTGCCAGTAGTATAAGGACTAGCGGGAGGCACAATGAG. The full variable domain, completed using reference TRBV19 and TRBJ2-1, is DGGITQSPKYLFRKEGQNVTLSCEQNLNHDAMYWYRQDPGQGLRLIYYSQIVNDFQKGDIAEGYSVSREKKESFPLTVTSAQKNPTAFYLCASSIRTSGRHNEQFFGPGTRLTVL.

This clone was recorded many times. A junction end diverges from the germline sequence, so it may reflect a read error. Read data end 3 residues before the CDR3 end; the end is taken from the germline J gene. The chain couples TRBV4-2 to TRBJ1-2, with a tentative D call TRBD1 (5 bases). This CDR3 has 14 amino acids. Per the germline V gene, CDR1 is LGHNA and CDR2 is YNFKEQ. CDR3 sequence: CASSPRGGSYGYTF. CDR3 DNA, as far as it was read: TGCGCCAGCAGCCCACGGGGGGGTAGCTATGGC.

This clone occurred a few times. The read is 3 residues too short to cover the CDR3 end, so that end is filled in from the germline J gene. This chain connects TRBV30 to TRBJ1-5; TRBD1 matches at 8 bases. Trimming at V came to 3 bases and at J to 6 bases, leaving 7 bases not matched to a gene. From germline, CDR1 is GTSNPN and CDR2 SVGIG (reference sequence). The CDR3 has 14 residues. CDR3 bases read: TGTGCCTGGAGGGCCGGACAGGGTGGTCAGCCC. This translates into CAWRAGQGGQP. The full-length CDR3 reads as CAWRAGQGGQPQHF.

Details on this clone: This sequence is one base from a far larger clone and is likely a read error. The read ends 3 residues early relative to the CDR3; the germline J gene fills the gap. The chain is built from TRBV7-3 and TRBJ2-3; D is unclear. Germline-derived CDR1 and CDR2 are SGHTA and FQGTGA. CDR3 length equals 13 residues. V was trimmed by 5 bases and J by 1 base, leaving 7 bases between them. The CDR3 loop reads CASSPERTDTQYF. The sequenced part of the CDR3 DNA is TGTGCCAGCAGCCCTGAGCGCACAGATACG.

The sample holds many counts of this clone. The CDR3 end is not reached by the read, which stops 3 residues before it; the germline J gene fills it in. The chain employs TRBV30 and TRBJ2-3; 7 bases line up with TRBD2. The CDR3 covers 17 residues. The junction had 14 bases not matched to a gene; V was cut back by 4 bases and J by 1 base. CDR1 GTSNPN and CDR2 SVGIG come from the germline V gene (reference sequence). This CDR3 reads CAWIRPVGGMGTDTQYF. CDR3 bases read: TGTGCCTGGATCCGACCAGTGGGGGGGATGGGCACAGATACG.

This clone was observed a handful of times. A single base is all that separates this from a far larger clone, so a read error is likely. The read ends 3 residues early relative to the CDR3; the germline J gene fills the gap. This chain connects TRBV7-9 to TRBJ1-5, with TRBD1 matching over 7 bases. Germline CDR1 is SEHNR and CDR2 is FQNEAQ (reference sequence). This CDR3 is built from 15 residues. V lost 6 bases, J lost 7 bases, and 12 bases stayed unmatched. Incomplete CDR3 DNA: TGTGCCAGCAGTCCAAAGACAGGGTCGGGACAGCCC. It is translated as CASSPKTGSGQP. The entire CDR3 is CASSPKTGSGQPQHF.

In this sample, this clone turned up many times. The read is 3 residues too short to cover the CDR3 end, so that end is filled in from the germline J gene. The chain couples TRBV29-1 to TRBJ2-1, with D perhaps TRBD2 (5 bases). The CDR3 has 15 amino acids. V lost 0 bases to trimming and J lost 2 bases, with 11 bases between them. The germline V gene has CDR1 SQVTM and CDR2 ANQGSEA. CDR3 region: CSVEDLNSAYNEQFF. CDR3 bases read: TGCAGCGTTGAAGATCTTAATAGCGCCTACAATGAG.

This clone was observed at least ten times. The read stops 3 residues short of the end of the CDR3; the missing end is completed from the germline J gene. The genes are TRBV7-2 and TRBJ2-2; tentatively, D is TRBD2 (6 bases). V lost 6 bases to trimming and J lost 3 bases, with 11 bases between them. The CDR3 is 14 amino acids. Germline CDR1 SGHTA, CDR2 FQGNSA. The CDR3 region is CASRILADTGELFF. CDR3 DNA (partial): TGTGCCAGCAGGATTTTAGCGGACACCGGGGAG.

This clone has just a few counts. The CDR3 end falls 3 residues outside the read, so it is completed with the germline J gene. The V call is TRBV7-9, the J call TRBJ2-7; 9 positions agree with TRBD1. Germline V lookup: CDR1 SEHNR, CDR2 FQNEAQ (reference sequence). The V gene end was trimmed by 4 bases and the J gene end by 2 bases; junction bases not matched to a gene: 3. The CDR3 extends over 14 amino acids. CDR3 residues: CASSSGQGPYEQYF. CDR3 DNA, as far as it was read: TGTGCCAGCAGCTCGGGACAGGGACCCTACGAG.

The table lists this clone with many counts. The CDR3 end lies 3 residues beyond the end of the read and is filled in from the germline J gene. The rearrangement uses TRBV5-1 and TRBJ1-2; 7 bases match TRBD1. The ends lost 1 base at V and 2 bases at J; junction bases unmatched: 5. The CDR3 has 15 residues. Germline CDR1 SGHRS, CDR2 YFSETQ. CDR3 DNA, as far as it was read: TGCGCCAGCAGCTTGTTCCAGGGGGGCAACTATGGC. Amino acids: CASSLFQGGNYG. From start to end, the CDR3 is CASSLFQGGNYGYTF.

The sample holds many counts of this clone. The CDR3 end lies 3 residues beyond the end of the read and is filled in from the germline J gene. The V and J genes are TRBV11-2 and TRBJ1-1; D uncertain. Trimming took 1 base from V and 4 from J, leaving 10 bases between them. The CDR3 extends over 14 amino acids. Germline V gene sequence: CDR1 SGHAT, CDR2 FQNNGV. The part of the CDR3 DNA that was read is TGTGCCAGCAGCTTAGGGAGGGTGGGCACTGAA. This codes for CASSLGRVGTE. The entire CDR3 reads CASSLGRVGTEAFF. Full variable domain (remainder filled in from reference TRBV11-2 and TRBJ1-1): EAGVAQSPRYKIIEKRQSVAFWCNPISGHATLYWYQQILGQGPKLLIQFQNNGVVDDSQLPKDRFSAERLKGVDSTLKIQPAKLEDSAVYLCASSLGRVGTEAFFGQGTRLTVV.

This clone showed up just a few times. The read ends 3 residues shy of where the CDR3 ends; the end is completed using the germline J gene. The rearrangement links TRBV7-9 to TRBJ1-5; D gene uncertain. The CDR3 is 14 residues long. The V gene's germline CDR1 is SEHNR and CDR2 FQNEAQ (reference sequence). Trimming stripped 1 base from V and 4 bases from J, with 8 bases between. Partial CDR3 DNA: TGTGCCAGCAGCTTAGACAGCCTGAATCAGCCC. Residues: CASSLDSLNQP. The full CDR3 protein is CASSLDSLNQPQHF.

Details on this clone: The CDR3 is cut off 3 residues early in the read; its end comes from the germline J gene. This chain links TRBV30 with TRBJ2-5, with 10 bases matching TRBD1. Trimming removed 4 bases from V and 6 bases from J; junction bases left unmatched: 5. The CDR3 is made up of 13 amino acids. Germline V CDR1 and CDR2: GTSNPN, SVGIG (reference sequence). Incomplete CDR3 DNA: TGTGCCTGGACGACAGGGGGCAATAAGACC. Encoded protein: CAWTTGGNKT. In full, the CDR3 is CAWTTGGNKTQYF.

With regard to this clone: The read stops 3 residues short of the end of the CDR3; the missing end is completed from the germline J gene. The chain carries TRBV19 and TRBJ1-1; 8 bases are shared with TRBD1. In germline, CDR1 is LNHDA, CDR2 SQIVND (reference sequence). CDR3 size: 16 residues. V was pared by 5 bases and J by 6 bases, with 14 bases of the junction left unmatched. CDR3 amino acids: CASSLDRVARGAEAFF. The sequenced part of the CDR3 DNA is TGTGCCAGTAGTTTGGACAGGGTGGCCCGAGGGGCTGAA.

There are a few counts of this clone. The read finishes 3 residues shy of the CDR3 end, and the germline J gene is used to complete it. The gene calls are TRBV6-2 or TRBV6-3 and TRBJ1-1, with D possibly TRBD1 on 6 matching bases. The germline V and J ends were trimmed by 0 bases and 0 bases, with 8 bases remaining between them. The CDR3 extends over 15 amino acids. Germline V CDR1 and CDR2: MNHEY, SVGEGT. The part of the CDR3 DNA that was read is TGTGCCAGCAGTTACTCAGGACAGCTGAACACTGAA. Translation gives CASSYSGQLNTE. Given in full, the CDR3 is CASSYSGQLNTEAFF.